This TCR beta chain came from a study of T cells expressing NK-cell markers. Study-level background: Sorted CD3+CD56+NKG2C+, CD3+CD56+NKG2C- and CD3+CD56-NKG2C+ T cells supplied TCR beta repertoires.

Researchers built TCR beta cDNA using 5'RACE template switching with UMIs. TCRdb reanalyzed the 5' RACE reads, giving one entry per CDR3 protein sequence and no DNA. Its table records some 120,000 distinct CDR3 sequences. Germline CDR1 reads SGHAT; CDR2 reads FQDESV (reference sequence). The CDR3 runs 16 residues. Turning to this clonotype: Its antigen remains unknown.

Study-wide results and limits: A few donors showed these clonotypes also leading the CD3+CD56-NKG2C+ fraction. Of the CD8+ T cell pool in over 5 donors, about 1.0-7.5% was accounted for by dominant NKG2C+ clonotypes.

This chain uses TRBV11-1 with TRBJ2-7; TCRdb reports TRBD1, a call that lacks DNA to check it against. This clonotype was obtained from a woman aged 18 to 75 in good health. Sequencing was performed on blood T cells: a sorted CD56 or NKG2C T cell subset, CD4+ or CD8+ T cells, or bulk PBMC T cells (not recorded which). CDR3 protein: CASSEEGGTSSYEQYF.